These 12 T cell receptor beta chains originate from one sample sequenced in a study of blood T cell repertoires in COVID-19. TCRdb keeps only in-frame clones here, not all; method: immunoSEQ multiplex PCR. Of about 55,000 clones in the sample, around 89% were seen once. Sequencing was done on a sample of peripheral blood. Source of these receptors: a man in his 60s with acute or convalescent COVID-19.

The rearrangement links TRBV30 to TRBJ1-2; 7 bases fit TRBD1. In germline, CDR1 is GTSNPN, CDR2 SVGIG (reference sequence). V lost 1 base to trimming and J lost 8 bases; unmatched junction nucleotides: 10. CDR3 length: 14 amino acids. The chain's CDR3 is CAWSGNRGGNGYTF. As DNA, the CDR3 is TGTGCCTGGAGTGGGAACAGGGGCGGTAACGGCTACACCTTC.

The chain employs TRBV20-1 and TRBJ1-1; D is uncertain. The V gene's germline CDR1 is DFQATT and CDR2 SNEGSKA (reference sequence). The CDR3 has 17 amino acids. The V and J ends lost 3 bases and 4 bases respectively, with 24 bases between them. CDR3 sequence: CSASPFGEEVRGTEAFF. CDR3 DNA: TGCAGTGCTAGTCCCTTTGGGGAGGAGGTAAGAGGCACTGAAGCTTTCTTT.

The chain employs TRBV19 and TRBJ2-4; weak D call: TRBD2 (7 bases). CDR1 is LNHDA and CDR2 is SQIVND in the germline V gene (reference sequence). Deletions cut 6 bases from V and 0 bases from J, with 15 bases between. The CDR3 spans 16 residues. CDR3: CASSATGGTAKNIQYF. CDR3 nucleotide sequence: TGTGCCAGTAGCGCGACGGGGGGCACAGCCAAAAACATTCAGTACTTC.

The rearrangement links TRBV30 to TRBJ1-6; 9 nucleotides align to TRBD1. Germline CDR1 GTSNPN, CDR2 SVGIG (reference sequence). This CDR3 region has 16 residues. Germline trimming cut 5 bases from V and 7 bases from J; bases unmatched to any gene: 12. The CDR3 spells CAWGSSGGTGNSPLHF. CDR3 sequence (DNA): TGTGCCTGGGGATCATCAGGGGGGACAGGGAATTCACCCCTCCACTTT.

The chain has TRBV5-1 and TRBJ2-7, with 8 bases that match TRBD1. CDR3 length: 16 residues. CDR1 and CDR2 (germline): SGHRS, YFSETQ. V trimming: 3 bases; J trimming: 5 bases; junction bases outside the gene matches: 13. The DNA of the CDR3 is TGCGCCAGCAGCTCCCGTCCAACAGGGGGTCTGGACGAGCAGTACTTC. Translating gives CASSSRPTGGLDEQYF.

V and J are TRBV6-2 or TRBV6-3 and TRBJ1-4; TRBD1 matches 8 bases. This CDR3 spans 15 amino acids. V was pared by 5 bases and J by 5 bases, with 7 bases of the junction left unmatched. Germline V gene sequence: CDR1 MNHEY, CDR2 SVGEGT. The CDR3 DNA sequence: TGTGCCAGCAGTGCGGGGACAGGAACGAATGAAAAACTGTTTTTT. It specifies CASSAGTGTNEKLFF.

This clone was observed once. This chain joins TRBV30 and TRBJ2-3; TRBD1 aligns across 7 bases. This CDR3 region has 14 residues. The V gene end was trimmed by 3 bases and the J gene end by 4 bases; junction bases not matched to a gene: 7. Per germline, CDR1 GTSNPN and CDR2 SVGIG (reference sequence). CDR3 in amino acids: CAWSSGQAPDTQYF. The CDR3 DNA reads as TGTGCCTGGAGCTCCGGACAGGCTCCAGATACGCAGTATTTT.

This rearrangement joins TRBV4-3 to TRBJ2-1; 11 bases agree with TRBD2. Trimming took 0 bases from V and 9 from J; bases not matched to a gene: 4. Germline values: CDR1 LGHNA, CDR2 YSLEER. CDR3 size: 15 residues. CDR3: CASSQELAGGREQFF. In DNA form, the CDR3 reads TGCGCCAGCAGCCAAGAGTTAGCGGGAGGGCGTGAGCAGTTCTTC.

The V and J genes are TRBV20-1 and TRBJ2-7; 7 bases map to TRBD2. V shed 3 bases and J 6 bases; nucleotides not matched to a gene: 11. There are 14 residues in the CDR3. The germline gives CDR1 DFQATT, CDR2 SNEGSKA (reference sequence). The CDR3 loop is CSASRFGTKSEQYF. CDR3 sequence (DNA): TGCAGTGCTAGTAGGTTTGGGACTAAGAGCGAGCAGTACTTC.

The chain uses TRBV25-1 and TRBJ1-3; the D gene is possibly TRBD1 (5 bases). Germline V gene sequence: CDR1 MGHDK, CDR2 SYGVNS. Trimming took off 7 bases at V and 3 bases at J, with 7 bases between the two ends. The CDR3 sequence is 12 residues long. The CDR3 here is CASNGGGNTIYF. The CDR3, as DNA: TGTGCCAGCAACGGGGGTGGAAACACCATATATTTT.

The rearrangement links TRBV13 to TRBJ2-3, with D possibly TRBD2 on 5 matching bases. The CDR3 extends over 14 amino acids. Germline CDR1 is PRHDT and CDR2 is FYEKMQ (reference sequence). V gave up 0 bases and J gave up 6 bases, with 10 bases separating them. CDR3 region: CASSLGLGVDTQYF. Written as DNA, the CDR3 is TGTGCCAGCAGCTTAGGCCTGGGAGTGGATACGCAGTATTTT. Supplemented by reference TRBV13 and TRBJ2-3, the full variable domain reads AAGVIQSPRHLIKEKRETATLKCYPIPRHDTVYWYQQGPGQDPQFLISFYEKMQSDKGSIPDRFSAQQFSDYHSELNMSSLELGDSALYFCASSLGLGVDTQYFGPGTRLTVL.

The genes are TRBV27 and TRBJ2-4; D is possibly TRBD2 (6 bases). V gave up 6 bases and J gave up 9 bases, with 15 bases separating them. This CDR3 is 13 amino acids long. Germline V CDR1 and CDR2: MNHEY, SMNVEV (reference sequence). In DNA form, the CDR3 reads TGTGCCAGCAGCCCGTCGGGAGTGGGCATTCAGTACTTC. Its protein product is CASSPSGVGIQYF.